This TCR beta chain was retrieved from a study of shared clonotypes between healthy human individuals. Study-wide context: Researchers assigned three CD4 naive, three CD4 memory, two CD8 naive and one CD8 memory plate to each donor.

Study-wide results and caveats: Represented diversity, genetic and exposure-history alike, was limited by few donors.

Concerning this clone: Its antigen remains unidentified.

Germline V lookup: CDR1 MNHNS, CDR2 SASEGT. CDR3 length: 15 residues. V gave up 7 bases and J gave up 4 bases, with 17 bases separating them. Running of the assay took place at deep level. Some 30,000 T cell genomes, or approximately 0.2 ug DNA, went into the sorted-subset replicate PCRs. Assay: immunoSEQ multiplex PCR; the TCRdb copy retains only in-frame clones and omits some. The sample includes about 2.4 million clones, 93% of them seen just once. This chain connects TRBV6-1 to TRBJ2-1; D tentatively fits TRBD1 or TRBD2 (5 bases each). The receptor's source is a man younger than 35 in good health. Some clones in this sample may be carry-over from other donors' samples. Source material: naive CD4+ T cells from PBMCs. Described subset: CD45RA+ positively selected. CDR3 residues: CASIPGPDRYNEQFF. The CDR3 nucleotides read TGTGCCAGCATACCGGGACCGGATCGATACAATGAGCAGTTCTTC.